These 25 T cell receptor beta chains were sequenced from one sample in a study of human T cells and chemical hapten exposure. The time point: patch test 1, 2 weeks after DPC sensitization. Documented treatment: therapeutic diphenylcyclopropenone sensitization with weekly scalp DPC. MiXCR was run by TCRdb on the RACE reads, yielding one entry per CDR3 protein. The table shows some 340,000 distinct CDR3 sequences, with about 7% occurring only once. Sequencing was performed on whole blood, taken in connection with sensitization to the hapten diphenylcyclopropenone (DPC). All receptors derive from a woman aged 18-29 years with alopecia areata. Some clones in this sample may be carry-over from other donors' samples.

The chain combines TRBV4-1 with TRBJ1-5; maybe TRBD1 (6 bases). Trimming pared 4 bases from V and 2 bases from J, leaving 15 bases between. The CDR3 has 16 residues. Germline V CDR1 and CDR2: MGHRA, YSYEKL. The CDR3 reads CASSRVQGLGNQPQHF. The CDR3, as DNA: TGCGCCAGCAGCCGTGTCCAGGGGTTGGGCAATCAGCCCCAGCATTTT.

In its sample, this clonotype was seen many times. The V and J genes are TRBV7-9 and TRBJ2-5; no definite D call. Germline CDR1 reads SEHNR; CDR2 reads FQNEAQ (reference sequence). CDR3 length: 14 residues. Trimming shortened V by 1 base and J by 4 bases, and 10 bases separated the two germline ends. The CDR3 region is CASSLGAGGETQYF. CDR3 bases: TGTGCCAGCAGCTTAGGGGCAGGTGGAGAGACCCAGTACTTC.

This clonotype appeared many times. CDR3 residues: CASSPQGQGAQGTQYF. As DNA, the CDR3 is TGTGCCAGCAGCCCACAAGGACAGGGGGCGCAGGGTACGCAGTATTTT. The gene calls are TRBV7-9 and TRBJ2-3; 11 positions agree with TRBD1. The CDR3 spans 16 residues. With V trimmed by 5 bases and J by 8 bases, 12 bases remained unmatched. Germline lookup yields CDR1 SEHNR and CDR2 FQNEAQ (reference sequence).

The chain's CDR3 is CASSELADTVGYGYTF. CDR3 bases: TGTGCCAGCAGTGAACTAGCGGACACGGTCGGCTATGGCTACACCTTC. The chain recombines TRBV6-1 with TRBJ1-2; TRBD1 might be the D (5 bases). The germline CDR1 and CDR2 sequences are MNHNS and SASEGT. This CDR3 region has 16 residues. Deletions cut 2 bases from V and 4 bases from J, with 17 bases between.

This clonotype has a handful of counts. CDR3 loop: CASRPGQGDSNQPQHF. CDR3 sequence (DNA): TGTGCAAGTCGCCCCGGACAGGGGGATAGCAATCAGCCCCAGCATTTT. The chain has TRBV12-2 and TRBJ1-5; TRBD1 is the table's D call, not checked against the DNA. TRBV12-2 is listed as a pseudogene. This CDR3 has 16 amino acids.

There are many counts of this clonotype. The chain carries TRBV27 and TRBJ1-5; TRBD1 is a possible D gene (6 bases). The V end lost 6 bases, the J end lost 4 bases, and 13 bases lay between the germline ends. The length of the CDR3 is 14 residues. From germline, CDR1 is MNHEY and CDR2 SMNVEV (reference sequence). The CDR3 here is CASRGAGSNQPQHF. CDR3 coding DNA: TGTGCCAGCAGGGGGGCGGGGTCTAATCAGCCCCAGCATTTT.

This clonotype was counted at least ten times. The rearrangement uses TRBV10-3 and TRBJ1-4; no definite D call. The CDR3 sequence is 15 residues long. Trimming removed 3 bases from V and 4 bases from J, with 12 bases in between. Germline CDR1 reads ENHRY; CDR2 reads SYGVKD. CDR3 in amino acids: CAISDFRSNNEKLFF. In nucleotides, the CDR3 is TGTGCCATCAGTGATTTTCGCAGCAATAATGAAAAACTGTTTTTT.

The table lists this clonotype with many counts. The V call is TRBV2, the J call TRBJ2-6; no definite D call. Per the germline V gene, CDR1 is SNHLY and CDR2 is FYNNEI. The CDR3 totals 16 residues. Trimming took 7 bases from V and 0 from J, leaving 13 bases between them. The CDR3 is CASIRQSFSGANVLTF. CDR3 DNA sequence: TGTGCCAGCATAAGGCAGAGTTTCTCTGGGGCCAACGTCCTGACTTTC.

This clonotype was recorded a few times. The chain joins TRBV29-1 to TRBJ1-2, with unresolved D. The CDR3 is 12 amino acids. CDR1 and CDR2 (germline): SQVTM, ANQGSEA. The V gene lost 6 bases and the J gene lost 3 bases, with 11 bases spanning the gap. The DNA of the CDR3 is TGCAGCGTCGCGGTTCCGGACTATGGCTACACCTTC. Translating gives CSVAVPDYGYTF.

The table lists this clonotype with a few counts. The chain combines TRBV20-1 with TRBJ1-2; 7 positions agree with TRBD1. There are 12 residues in the CDR3. Germline CDR1 and CDR2: DFQATT and SNEGSKA (reference sequence). V lost 6 bases to trimming and J lost 2 bases; unmatched junction nucleotides: 3. CDR3 amino acids: CSAETGNYGYTF. The CDR3 DNA follows: TGCAGTGCAGAGACAGGGAACTATGGCTACACCTTC.

This clonotype was found a few times. The chain recombines TRBV10-3 with TRBJ1-3, with TRBD1 matching 7 bases. The trim removed 6 bases at V and 0 bases at J, leaving 2 bases unmatched. CDR1 and CDR2 from the germline V gene are ENHRY and SYGVKD. CDR3 length: 14 residues. The DNA of the CDR3 is TGTGCCATCAGCGGGACAGACTCTGGAAACACCATATATTTT. This sequence encodes CAISGTDSGNTIYF.

The sample holds a few counts of this clonotype. The chain couples TRBV7-9 to TRBJ2-6; tentatively, D is TRBD1 (5 bases). CDR1 and CDR2 (germline): SEHNR, FQNEAQ (reference sequence). Trimming removed 1 base from V and 4 bases from J, with 14 bases in between. The CDR3 has 17 residues. This CDR3 is CASSLEVRASGANVLTF. CDR3 DNA sequence: TGTGCCAGCAGCTTAGAAGTCAGGGCTTCCGGGGCCAACGTCCTGACTTTC.

V gene TRBV7-9 combines with J gene TRBJ1-1; the match to TRBD1 covers 7 bases. The CDR3 length is 16 residues. The junction had 4 bases not matched to a gene; V was cut back by 0 bases and J by 0 bases. From germline, CDR1 is SEHNR and CDR2 FQNEAQ (reference sequence). The CDR3: CASSLATGQVNTEAFF. CDR3 in DNA: TGTGCCAGCAGCTTAGCCACAGGACAGGTGAACACTGAAGCTTTCTTT.

The sample holds a few counts of this clonotype. The rearrangement joins TRBV4-3 to TRBJ2-2; TRBD1 aligns across 8 bases. Trimming removed 0 bases from V and 0 bases from J; junction bases left unmatched: 6. The germline CDR1 and CDR2 sequences are LGHNA and YSLEER. There are 18 residues in the CDR3. The CDR3 DNA follows: TGCGCCAGCAGCCAAGAACGGCAGGGGGCCGCGAACACCGGGGAGCTGTTTTTT. This encodes CASSQERQGAANTGELFF.

This clonotype was seen a few times. The V gene is TRBV12-3 or TRBV12-4, the J gene TRBJ2-7; 13 bases line up with TRBD2. V lost 4 bases and J lost 4; bases outside the gene matches: 7. This CDR3 contains 16 residues. CDR3 region: CASSSRTSGGGYEQYF. The CDR3, as DNA: TGTGCCAGCAGTTCCCGAACTAGCGGGGGGGGTTACGAGCAGTACTTC.

This clonotype was counted only a few times. The V gene is TRBV4-2, the J gene TRBJ1-2; 7 bases agree with TRBD1. CDR3 length: 15 amino acids. Looked up from germline, CDR1 is LGHNA and CDR2 is YNFKEQ. J gave up 2 bases and V 2 bases, and 5 bases lay outside the gene matches. CDR3 in amino acids: CASSQNRQGNYGYTF. The CDR3 DNA follows: TGTGCCAGCAGCCAAAACCGACAGGGCAACTATGGCTACACCTTC.

This chain uses TRBV25-1 with TRBJ1-1; D is unresolved. This CDR3 is built from 14 residues. Per germline, CDR1 MGHDK and CDR2 SYGVNS. V was trimmed by 2 bases and J by 1 base, leaving 8 bases between them. The CDR3 loop is CASSEGMPNTEAFF. The CDR3, as DNA: TGTGCCAGCAGTGAAGGGATGCCGAACACTGAAGCTTTCTTT.

This clonotype turned up a few times. The rearrangement joins TRBV7-2 to TRBJ1-5; D might be TRBD1 (5 bases). The V and J ends lost 4 bases and 0 bases respectively, with 19 bases between them. The CDR3 is 18 amino acids. Germline loops: CDR1 SGHTA, CDR2 FQGNSA. CDR3 coding DNA: TGTGCCAGCAGCTCCATGGGGACGGCCGTATATAGCAATCAGCCCCAGCATTTT. Translating it yields CASSSMGTAVYSNQPQHF.

This clonotype was seen a handful of times. This chain uses TRBV2 with TRBJ2-3; 12 bases align to TRBD2. Trimming took 8 bases from V and 1 from J; bases not matched to a gene: 4. Per the germline V gene, CDR1 is SNHLY and CDR2 is FYNNEI. The CDR3 spans 15 residues. In DNA, the CDR3 is TGTGCCAGCTGTCGACTAGCGGGGGGCACAGATACGCAGTATTTT. It translates to CASCRLAGGTDTQYF.

In its sample, this clonotype was seen a few times. The J gene is TRBJ2-5, the V gene TRBV7-3; the match to TRBD2 covers 12 bases. The CDR3 extends over 16 amino acids. With 0 bases clipped from V and 5 bases from J, the junction kept 4 bases outside the gene matches. The germline V gene has CDR1 SGHTA and CDR2 FQGTGA. CDR3 residues: CASSLTPSGGAETQYF. The CDR3 region has the DNA TGTGCCAGCAGCTTAACTCCTAGCGGGGGGGCGGAGACCCAGTACTTC.

The gene calls are TRBV27 and TRBJ1-4; D gene unclear. From germline, CDR1 is MNHEY and CDR2 SMNVEV (reference sequence). Between the trimmed V and J ends, which lost 6 bases and 0 bases, there was a span of 8 bases. The CDR3 is 14 amino acids. CDR3 in DNA: TGTGCCAGCAGGAGGACGGCAACTAATGAAAAACTGTTTTTT. Translated: CASRRTATNEKLFF.

This clonotype has just a few counts. The CDR3 coding sequence is TGTGCCAGCAGTCCGGCGGGTTACGCAGATACGCAGTATTTT. Protein sequence: CASSPAGYADTQYF. V is TRBV27 and J is TRBJ2-3, with TRBD2 as a possible D gene (5 bases). The CDR3 loop spans 14 amino acids. Trimming left V 5 bases short and J 4 bases short, with 13 bases between. Germline lookup yields CDR1 MNHEY and CDR2 SMNVEV (reference sequence).

This clonotype came up a few times. A read error may account for a junction end that differs from germline. This chain uses TRBV7-9 with TRBJ2-7; D remains unclear. This CDR3 region has 12 residues. In germline, CDR1 is SEHNR, CDR2 FQNEAQ (reference sequence). The CDR3, as DNA: TGTGCCAGCAGCTGGGATGCCCCTCCTCTGCACTTC. Translation gives CASSWDAPPLHF. Supplemented by reference TRBV7-9 and TRBJ2-7, the full variable domain reads DTGVSQNPRHKITKRGQNVTFRCDPISEHNRLYWYRQTLGQGPEFLTYFQNEAQLEKSRLLSDRFSAERPKGSFSTLEIQRTEQGDSAMYLCASSWDAPPLHFGPGTRLTVT.

J is TRBJ1-1 and V is TRBV28; D possibly corresponds to TRBD1 (6 bases). The length of the CDR3 is 16 residues. Trimming stripped 4 bases from V and 0 bases from J, with 15 bases between. Germline CDR1 and CDR2: MDHEN and SYDVKM. The CDR3 sequence is CASSSRRGALNTEAFF. CDR3 DNA sequence: TGTGCCAGCAGTTCTCGTCGGGGGGCACTGAACACTGAAGCTTTCTTT.

This chain links TRBV12-3 or TRBV12-4 with TRBJ1-1; no reliable D call. V gave up 6 bases and J gave up 0 bases, with 8 bases separating them. The length of the CDR3 is 13 residues. The chain's CDR3 is CASRRQMNTEAFF. CDR3 sequence (DNA): TGTGCCAGCAGAAGGCAGATGAACACTGAAGCTTTCTTT.